The next 22 T cell receptor beta chains were all read from a single sample in a study of spatial heterogeneity in lung cancer (dated 2019 in TCRdb). Reading the label with the study, this specimen's time point is: sample taken at primary tumor resection. Antigen specificity for these receptors is unknown. The library was built by means of 5' RACE. The sequencer listed for this sample is NextSeq 500. TCRdb itself trimmed the public reads at Q25 with fastp, ran MiXCR and retained productive beta chains. Entries that share a CDR3 protein sequence are merged under the most common genes and DNA. This sample gives 610 or so distinct CDR3 sequences in total; approximately 80% of them show up just once. The ten most abundant clones make up more than 20% of the sample. Paper-wide results and their limitations: The tumor nonsynonymous mutation count correlated with the number of expanded alpha and beta TCRs within the tumor.

The sequences come from lung tumor tissue, collected at surgery. Receptors originate from a female donor with early-stage non-small cell lung cancer.

Only a few counts were recorded for this clonotype. With the library built for alpha chains, this beta chain is off target and its frequency is not meaningful. V and J are TRBV29-1 and TRBJ2-1, with 10 bases identical to TRBD2. Trimming removed 0 bases from V and 14 bases from J; junction bases left unmatched: 16. This CDR3 has 16 residues. CDR1 is SQVTM, CDR2 ANQGSEA, per germline. The chain's CDR3 is CSVEDRWTSGHRGEFF. The CDR3 nucleotides are TGCAGCGTTGAAGATCGTTGGACTAGCGGTCATCGGGGAGAGTTCTTC.

This clonotype came up a few times. This beta chain was picked up by a library intended for alpha chains and is off target, so its count carries little meaning. CDR3 in amino acids: CASSRRLAGLSYNEQFF. Here the CDR3 DNA reads TGTGCCAGCAGCCGTCGACTAGCGGGCTTATCTTACAATGAGCAGTTCTTC. The chain links TRBV5-6 to TRBJ2-1; the match to TRBD2 covers 10 bases. Trimming removed 4 bases from V and 4 bases from J; junction bases left unmatched: 11. The CDR3 is 17 amino acids. Looked up from germline, CDR1 is SGHDT and CDR2 is YYEEEE.

In regard to this clonotype: The library was designed around alpha chains, so this beta chain is a stray read whose abundance carries little weight. The chain has TRBV6-5 and TRBJ2-1; 7 positions agree with TRBD1. This CDR3 comprises 15 residues. The germline V gene has CDR1 MNHEY and CDR2 SVGAGI. The junction had 13 bases not matched to a gene; V was cut back by 5 bases and J by 9 bases. The CDR3 DNA is TGTGCCAGCAGTCCCTCCGGGACAGCAACAAGTGAGCAGTTCTTC. Amino acid sequence: CASSPSGTATSEQFF.

On this clonotype itself: Since the library was made to target alpha chains, this beta chain is a stray read and its abundance is not meaningful. The V call is TRBV10-2, the J call TRBJ2-1; D may be TRBD1 (5 bases). The germline V and J ends were trimmed by 1 base and 0 bases, with 10 bases remaining between them. The CDR3 is 16 amino acids. The germline gives CDR1 WSHSY, CDR2 SAAADI. The CDR3 bases are TGCGCCAGCAGTGAGTGGCGACAGCCCTCCTACAATGAGCAGTTCTTC. Translated, it gives CASSEWRQPSYNEQFF.

Points on this clonotype: Being off target in a library aimed at alpha chains, this beta chain has a size of little meaning. The chain couples TRBV10-2 to TRBJ2-2; 14 bases match TRBD2. Germline assignment: CDR1 WSHSY and CDR2 SAAADI. The CDR3 spans 16 residues. V shed 8 bases and J 7 bases; nucleotides not matched to a gene: 9. CDR3 DNA: TGCGCCAGCGAAAGAGGGACTAGCGGGAGCGACGGGGAGCTGTTTTTT. This sequence encodes CASERGTSGSDGELFF.

About this clonotype: As an off-target read in a library built for alpha chains, this beta chain has a frequency of little significance. This chain uses TRBV6-5 with TRBJ1-4; 8 bases map to TRBD1. The germline V gene has CDR1 MNHEY and CDR2 SVGAGI. The CDR3 has 15 amino acids. Losses at the gene ends were 6 bases for V and 3 bases for J; bases not matched to a gene: 6. The CDR3 sequence is CASSPGTGPNEKLFF. The DNA for the CDR3 is TGTGCCAGCAGCCCGGGGACAGGCCCTAATGAAAAACTGTTTTTT.

With respect to this clonotype: This beta chain is off target for a library built for alpha chains, so its abundance means little. DNA for the CDR3: TGCGCCAGCAGCCAAGGTTGGGGCACAGATACGCAGTATTTT. Translation: CASSQGWGTDTQYF. V and J are TRBV4-3 and TRBJ2-3; no clear D. The CDR3 length is 14 residues. Trimming pared 1 base from V and 1 base from J, leaving 6 bases between. The V gene's germline CDR1 is LGHNA and CDR2 YSLEER.

This clonotype was recorded once. This beta chain is an off-target read within a library intended for alpha chains, so its frequency means little. The rearrangement links TRBV2 to TRBJ2-1, with 12 bases matching TRBD2. The V gene end was trimmed by 10 bases and the J gene end by 0 bases; junction bases not matched to a gene: 13. CDR3 size: 18 residues. Germline loops: CDR1 SNHLY, CDR2 FYNNEI. The CDR3 loop reads CAILVPGLAGRSYNEQFF. The CDR3 region has the DNA TGTGCCATCCTTGTACCGGGACTAGCGGGCCGCTCCTACAATGAGCAGTTCTTC.

With respect to this clonotype: The size of this beta chain means little, since it is a stray read in a library made for alpha chains. The gene calls are TRBV6-4 and TRBJ2-3; 10 bases are shared with TRBD2. The CDR3 loop spans 16 amino acids. Germline CDR1 reads MRHNA; CDR2 reads SNTAGT. J was trimmed by 4 bases and V by 0 bases; bases with no gene match: 4. CDR3 coding DNA: TGTGCCAGCAGTGACTCAAGCGGGGGGGCTCCAGATACGCAGTATTTT. Amino acids: CASSDSSGGAPDTQYF.

A word on this clonotype: Little can be read into the size of this beta chain, an off-target read in a library designed for alpha chains. This chain links TRBV7-2 with TRBJ1-5; no definite D call. Germline loops: CDR1 SGHTA, CDR2 FQGNSA. The ends were cut back, 5 bases at V and 3 bases at J, with 5 bases in the middle. This CDR3 has 12 residues. The CDR3 is CASSVNNQPQHF. In DNA form, the CDR3 reads TGTGCCAGCAGCGTAAACAATCAGCCCCAGCATTTT.

With respect to this clonotype: This beta chain is an unintended read in a library built for alpha chains; its size means little. The rearrangement links TRBV5-1 to TRBJ2-6; D gene uncertain. Trimming removed 1 base from V and 0 bases from J, with 5 bases in between. CDR3 size: 15 residues. Per germline, CDR1 SGHRS and CDR2 YFSETQ. DNA of the CDR3: TGCGCCAGCAGCTTGAGAAACTCTGGGGCCAACGTCCTGACTTTC. As protein: CASSLRNSGANVLTF.

Comments on this clonotype: This beta chain is a stray read from a library made for alpha chains; its abundance is not meaningful. CDR3 sequence: CASSQLAGGEFSYNEQFF. The CDR3 bases are TGTGCCAGCAGTCAACTAGCGGGAGGGGAATTTTCTTACAATGAGCAGTTCTTC. The chain employs TRBV3-1 and TRBJ2-1, with 13 bases that match TRBD2. Germline V lookup: CDR1 LGHDT, CDR2 YNNKEL (reference sequence). The CDR3 totals 18 residues. V shed 6 bases, J shed 4 bases, and the junction held 12 bases outside the gene matches.

Note on this clonotype: This beta chain is an unintended read in a library built for alpha chains; its size means little. This chain joins TRBV20-1 and TRBJ2-7, with TRBD1 as a possible D gene (5 bases). Germline CDR1 DFQATT, CDR2 SNEGSKA (reference sequence). This CDR3 spans 13 amino acids. V was shortened by 3 bases and J by 0 bases, with 9 bases between the two germline ends. The CDR3 loop is CSASRQSSYEQYF. The CDR3 nucleotides read TGCAGTGCTAGCAGACAGTCCTCCTACGAGCAGTACTTC.

This clonotype was seen a single time. Because this beta chain is a stray read in a library intended to capture alpha chains, its abundance should not be given much weight. In nucleotides, the CDR3 is TGTGCCAGCAGTTACTCGGGCCCCCAATCGCCCCAGCATTTT. Translation gives CASSYSGPQSPQHF. The chain recombines TRBV6-5 with TRBJ1-5; D unclear. The germline CDR1 and CDR2 sequences are MNHEY and SVGAGI. V was trimmed by 0 bases and J by 9 bases, leaving 12 bases between them. The CDR3 is made up of 14 amino acids.

In the case of this clonotype: Within a library made for alpha chains, this beta chain is off target, and its count is uninformative. The chain employs TRBV29-1 and TRBJ2-1; D perhaps matches TRBD2 (7 bases). This CDR3 is 11 amino acids long. Trimming shortened V by 6 bases and J by 12 bases, and 15 bases separated the two germline ends. CDR1 SQVTM and CDR2 ANQGSEA come from the germline V gene. The CDR3 coding sequence is TGCAGCGTGGACCCCCGGGGGGCGCAGTTCTTC. Protein product: CSVDPRGAQFF.

Concerning this clonotype: Because this beta chain is a stray read in a library intended to capture alpha chains, its abundance should not be given much weight. The chain is built from TRBV6-1 and TRBJ2-1, with 9 positions matching TRBD2. This CDR3 has 15 residues. The J segment lost 2 bases and the V segment lost 4 bases, leaving 3 bases of the junction unmatched. Germline CDR1 reads MNHNS; CDR2 reads SASEGT. CDR3 in DNA: TGTGCCAGCAGTGTCCGCGGGGGGGCCTACAATGAGCAGTTCTTC. Its translation: CASSVRGGAYNEQFF.

A note on this clonotype: Within a library made for alpha chains, this beta chain is off target, and its count is uninformative. The chain carries TRBV6-1 and TRBJ2-3; D gene ambiguous. The CDR3 spans 15 residues. The germline V gene encodes CDR1 MNHNS and CDR2 SASEGT. Trimming removed 2 bases from V and 1 base from J, with 10 bases in between. CDR3 region: CASSELRARTDTQYF. CDR3 DNA sequence: TGTGCCAGCAGTGAACTCCGGGCCCGCACAGATACGCAGTATTTT.

On this clonotype itself: Within a library made for alpha chains, this beta chain is off target, and its count is uninformative. The rearrangement links TRBV4-3 to TRBJ1-1; 8 positions agree with TRBD1. CDR1 and CDR2 (germline): LGHNA, YSLEER. The CDR3 runs to 18 residues. V was clipped by 1 base and J by 0 bases; unmatched bases: 10. The CDR3 DNA is TGCGCCAGCAGCCAAGCGACAGGGGACCTCTCCATGAACACTGAAGCTTTCTTT. Protein product: CASSQATGDLSMNTEAFF.

With regard to this clonotype: Found in a library prepared for alpha chains, this beta chain is an off-target read, and its abundance has little meaning. This rearrangement joins TRBV29-1 to TRBJ1-1; D is perhaps TRBD1 (6 bases). The CDR3 consists of 13 residues. Germline CDR1 is SQVTM and CDR2 is ANQGSEA. With 6 bases removed from V and 4 bases from J, the gap between germline ends came to 15 bases. CDR3 in amino acids: CSVYRSGATEAFF. The CDR3 DNA reads as TGCAGCGTATATAGGTCAGGGGCCACTGAAGCTTTCTTT.

A note on this clonotype: For a library built for alpha chains, this beta chain is a stray read; little rests on its size. The gene calls are TRBV20-1 and TRBJ1-5; a weak D match, TRBD1 (5 bases). The germline V gene has CDR1 DFQATT and CDR2 SNEGSKA (reference sequence). The CDR3 is 18 amino acids. Trimming removed 0 bases at V and 5 bases at J, with 23 bases between. The CDR3 spells CSARDSGRGGSVDQPQHF. Written as DNA, the CDR3 is TGCAGTGCTAGAGATTCGGGGAGGGGAGGGTCAGTGGATCAGCCCCAGCATTTT.

This clonotype is judged hyperexpanded. This beta chain came through as a stray read in a library set up for alpha chains, and its size says little. This chain joins TRBV29-1 and TRBJ1-1, with D hard to call. This CDR3 is built from 11 residues. The germline CDR1 and CDR2 sequences are SQVTM and ANQGSEA. The ends were cut back, 3 bases at V and 3 bases at J, with 5 bases in the middle. The CDR3 nucleotides are TGCAGCGTTGATGAGTACACTGAAGCTTTCTTT. Translating gives CSVDEYTEAFF.

Worth noting for this clonotype: The library was prepared for alpha chains; this beta chain is a stray read, so its frequency means little. This chain connects TRBV5-1 to TRBJ1-1; D gene ambiguous. Trimming removed 0 bases at V and 0 bases at J, with 9 bases between. The CDR3 is 15 residues long. Germline V lookup: CDR1 SGHRS, CDR2 YFSETQ. In DNA, the CDR3 is TGCGCCAGCAGCTTGGGGGCTCAAATGAACACTGAAGCTTTCTTT. It yields the protein CASSLGAQMNTEAFF.